Each of the 10 T cell receptor beta chains below was sequenced from the same sample in a study of T cells in Graves' hyperthyroidism and ophthalmopathy. The CDR3 regions of TCR beta were amplified from RNA transcripts. The primer set for the first-round RT-PCR of the TCR CDR3 was HTBI. Using its own MiXCR run on the multiplex PCR reads, TCRdb lists one record per CDR3 protein. The table lists some 700,000 distinct CDR3 sequences, about 18% of them singletons. The sample comprised blood. These receptors were collected from a man in his fifties with Graves' hyperthyroidism.

A few counts support this clonotype. The chain carries TRBV7-9 and TRBJ2-5, with 9 bases fitting TRBD2. This CDR3 contains 15 residues. J gave up 4 bases and V 5 bases, and 8 bases lay outside the gene matches. Germline values: CDR1 SEHNR, CDR2 FQNEAQ (reference sequence). The CDR3 DNA reads as TGTGCCAGCAGCGTTCCGGGACTAGCTCCAGAGACCCAGTACTTC. Translation: CASSVPGLAPETQYF. Combining the CDR3 with reference TRBV7-9 and TRBJ2-5 gives the whole variable domain DTGVSQNPRHKITKRGQNVTFRCDPISEHNRLYWYRQTLGQGPEFLTYFQNEAQLEKSRLLSDRFSAERPKGSFSTLEIQRTEQGDSAMYLCASSVPGLAPETQYFGPGTRLLVL.

This clonotype was seen a few times. The chain couples TRBV14 to TRBJ1-2; D perhaps matches TRBD1 (5 bases). V shed 1 base and J shed 4 bases, with 10 bases lying between them. Germline-derived CDR1 and CDR2 are SGHDN and FVKESK. The CDR3 spans 14 residues. CDR3 sequence reads: CASSQAGTLYGYTF. The CDR3, as DNA: TGTGCCAGCAGCCAAGCGGGGACTCTCTATGGCTACACCTTC.

With regard to this clonotype: This may stem from a read error, because a much larger clone lies one nucleotide away. The chain links TRBV5-4 to TRBJ1-2, with a possible D match to TRBD1 (5 bases). This CDR3 is built from 15 residues. The germline V gene has CDR1 SGHNT and CDR2 YYREEE (reference sequence). Trimming removed 0 bases at V and 6 bases at J, with 15 bases between. The CDR3 loop reads CASSLDPVGAHGYTF. The CDR3 nucleotides read TGTGCCAGCAGCTTGGATCCGGTAGGGGCCCATGGCTACACCTTC.

This clonotype showed up just a few times. This chain joins TRBV19 and TRBJ2-1, with D hard to call. The CDR3 length is 16 residues. V gave up 5 bases and J gave up 0 bases, with 14 bases separating them. In germline, CDR1 is LNHDA, CDR2 SQIVND (reference sequence). This chain's CDR3 is CASSSGDWSSYNEQFF. Here the CDR3 DNA reads TGTGCCAGTAGTTCAGGTGACTGGAGCTCCTACAATGAGCAGTTCTTC.

This clonotype was detected many times. The chain couples TRBV28 to TRBJ2-3; 9 bases map to TRBD2. The germline gives CDR1 MDHEN, CDR2 SYDVKM. CDR3 length: 15 residues. V gave up 3 bases and J gave up 1 base; unmatched junction bases: 2. The CDR3 DNA follows: TGTGCCAGCAGTTTCAGACTAGCGGGCACAGATACGCAGTATTTT. As protein: CASSFRLAGTDTQYF.

This chain joins TRBV20-1 and TRBJ1-5, with D possibly TRBD1 on 5 matching bases. The V and J ends lost 0 bases and 4 bases respectively, with 13 bases between them. Germline V gene lookup returns CDR1 DFQATT and CDR2 SNEGSKA (reference sequence). The CDR3 extends over 15 amino acids. As DNA, the CDR3 is TGCAGTGCTAGAGATCGGTCAGGGAGGAATCAGCCCCAGCATTTT. Translating gives CSARDRSGRNQPQHF.

The V and J genes are TRBV6-5 and TRBJ1-1; tentatively, D is TRBD1 (6 bases). Per germline, CDR1 MNHEY and CDR2 SVGAGI. CDR3 length: 14 residues. The V and J ends lost 0 bases and 7 bases respectively, with 12 bases between them. CDR3 sequence: CASSYSRGASEAFF. Written as DNA, the CDR3 is TGTGCCAGCAGTTACTCACGGGGGGCTAGTGAAGCTTTCTTT.

About this clonotype itself: This may stem from a read error, because a much larger clone lies one nucleotide away. The chain carries TRBV24-1 and TRBJ2-1; 15 bases agree with TRBD2. The junction had 8 bases not matched to a gene; V was cut back by 4 bases and J by 5 bases. Germline CDR1 reads KGHDR; CDR2 reads SFDVKD. The length of the CDR3 is 18 residues. The CDR3 DNA follows: TGTGCCACCAGTGACCCCGGGACTAGCGGGAGGTCCCACAATGAGCAGTTCTTC. Its protein product is CATSDPGTSGRSHNEQFF.

This chain joins TRBV20-1 and TRBJ2-2, with D possibly TRBD1 on 6 matching bases. Deletions cut 0 bases from V and 6 bases from J, with 11 bases between. The CDR3 contains 14 residues. Looked up from germline, CDR1 is DFQATT and CDR2 is SNEGSKA (reference sequence). The CDR3 DNA follows: TGCAGTGCTAGAGATGCGGACAGACCCGGGGAGCTGTTTTTT. This encodes CSARDADRPGELFF.

This clonotype appeared many times. This sequence joins TRBV30 and TRBJ2-5; possible D gene TRBD2, 5 bases. Germline CDR1 GTSNPN, CDR2 SVGIG (reference sequence). The CDR3 spans 15 residues. Trimming pared 3 bases from V and 0 bases from J, leaving 14 bases between. Here the CDR3 DNA reads TGTGCCTGGAGCCCCCGTTACGGGAACCAAGAGACCCAGTACTTC. This codes for CAWSPRYGNQETQYF.